Below are 26 T cell receptor beta chains sequenced from a single sample in a study of cytomegalovirus exposure and HLA in healthy donors. Only in-frame clones appear in the TCRdb table, and some are missing; sequencing was by immunoSEQ multiplex PCR. The top ten hold 0.83% of the sample, which has about 360,000 clones, 86% seen once. The sample taken for sequencing was PBMCs. These receptors all stem from a woman younger than 30 in good health and CMV-seronegative.

J is TRBJ1-5 and V is TRBV7-6; no clear D gene. CDR1 and CDR2 from the germline V gene are SGHVS and FNYEAQ. The V end lost 1 base, the J end lost 6 bases, and 7 bases lay between the germline ends. This CDR3 comprises 13 residues. The CDR3 bases are TGTGCCAGCAGCTTAGGGGAGGGTCAGCCCCAGCATTTT. It is translated as CASSLGEGQPQHF.

As for this clone: The same CDR3 arises from other DNA sequences in this sample as well. The V gene is TRBV5-1, the J gene TRBJ2-7; 11 bases agree with TRBD1. V shed 5 bases and J 3 bases; nucleotides not matched to a gene: 4. Germline assignment: CDR1 SGHRS and CDR2 YFSETQ. CDR3 length: 14 amino acids. The CDR3 bases are TGCGCCAGCAGTCCGGGACAGGGGGGCTACGAGCAGTACTTC. Amino acids: CASSPGQGGYEQYF.

J is TRBJ2-5 and V is TRBV7-8, with D hard to call. The germline V gene encodes CDR1 SGHVS and CDR2 FQNEAQ. This CDR3 region has 15 residues. The ends were cut back, 1 base at V and 1 base at J, with 10 bases in the middle. CDR3 DNA sequence: TGTGCCAGCAGCTTAGGGGCCCGTCCCCAAGAGACCCAGTACTTC. Translated, it gives CASSLGARPQETQYF.

The chain links TRBV6-5 to TRBJ2-3; D gene unclear. Germline V gene data show CDR1 as MNHEY and CDR2 as SVGAGI. V gave up 6 bases and J gave up 4 bases, with 8 bases separating them. This CDR3 has 12 residues. CDR3: CASSPRSDTQYF. The DNA for the CDR3 is TGTGCCAGCAGCCCCCGGTCAGATACGCAGTATTTT.

The rearrangement links TRBV28 to TRBJ1-2, with D maybe TRBD1 (6 bases). The V and J ends lost 5 bases and 2 bases respectively, with 9 bases between them. The length of the CDR3 is 13 residues. Germline V CDR1 and CDR2: MDHEN, SYDVKM. The CDR3 nucleotides read TGTGCCAGCAGTGAAGGGGGAAACTATGGCTACACCTTC. Translation gives CASSEGGNYGYTF.

This chain joins TRBV27 and TRBJ2-3; the D is unclear. Germline CDR1 and CDR2: MNHEY and SMNVEV (reference sequence). Deletions cut 5 bases from V and 2 bases from J, with 11 bases between. This CDR3 is 14 amino acids long. CDR3 DNA sequence: TGTGCCAGCAGTAATAGCCAATACACAGATACGCAGTATTTT. Translating it yields CASSNSQYTDTQYF.

CDR3 sequence (DNA): TGTGCCAGCAGTCTGAATTCACCCCTCCACTTT. This encodes CASSLNSPLHF. The rearrangement joins TRBV28 to TRBJ1-6; no definite D call. The CDR3 totals 11 residues. The germline V gene encodes CDR1 MDHEN and CDR2 SYDVKM. V lost 5 bases and J 7 bases, leaving 3 bases between the germline ends.

The rearrangement links TRBV29-1 to TRBJ2-2; 8 bases agree with TRBD1. The CDR3 loop spans 14 amino acids. The ends lost 3 bases at V and 6 bases at J; junction bases unmatched: 6. Germline V gives CDR1 SQVTM, CDR2 ANQGSEA. In DNA form, the CDR3 reads TGCAGCGTTGATGGGGACAGGAGAGCCGGGGAGCTGTTTTTT. Amino acids: CSVDGDRRAGELFF.

This clone was seen once. The J gene is TRBJ2-7, the V gene TRBV11-2; no clear D gene. V was shortened by 1 base and J by 5 bases, with 15 bases between the two germline ends. Germline lookup yields CDR1 SGHAT and CDR2 FQNNGV. The length of the CDR3 is 15 residues. The CDR3 nucleotides are TGTGCCAGCAGCTTAGGTATTGGGCCTCAGGACGAGCAGTACTTC. Translating it yields CASSLGIGPQDEQYF.

The J gene is TRBJ1-2, the V gene TRBV7-9, with unresolved D. The germline V and J ends were trimmed by 5 bases and 0 bases, with 16 bases remaining between them. The CDR3 consists of 16 residues. Germline V gene data show CDR1 as SEHNR and CDR2 as FQNEAQ (reference sequence). The CDR3 spells CASSARQKASNYGYTF. The CDR3 DNA sequence: TGTGCCAGCAGCGCCCGTCAAAAAGCGTCTAACTATGGCTACACCTTC.

The chain has TRBV4-1 and TRBJ2-7; unclear D gene. Germline V gives CDR1 MGHRA, CDR2 YSYEKL. Trimming stripped 4 bases from V and 0 bases from J, with 7 bases between. This CDR3 contains 13 residues. In DNA form, the CDR3 reads TGCGCCAGCAGCCCTCGTCCCTCCTACGAGCAGTACTTC. As protein: CASSPRPSYEQYF.

This clone was observed a single time. The chain combines TRBV27 with TRBJ2-5; a weak D match, TRBD1 (5 bases). This CDR3 has 16 amino acids. Trimming took 1 base from V and 9 from J, leaving 21 bases between them. The germline V gene encodes CDR1 MNHEY and CDR2 SMNVEV (reference sequence). This CDR3 reads CASSLLAPQADNPQYF. As DNA, the CDR3 is TGTGCCAGCAGTTTATTAGCCCCCCAGGCGGACAATCCCCAGTACTTC.

The V gene is TRBV7-9, the J gene TRBJ1-5; 11 bases are a match to TRBD1. V lost 5 bases and J lost 7; bases outside the gene matches: 4. Per germline, CDR1 SEHNR and CDR2 FQNEAQ (reference sequence). The CDR3 loop spans 14 amino acids. Here the CDR3 reads CASSLGQGEQPQHF. The CDR3, as DNA: TGTGCCAGCAGCCTGGGACAGGGGGAGCAGCCCCAGCATTTT.

CDR3 loop: CASSLGLGRDTEAFF. CDR3 bases: TGCGCCAGCAGCTTGGGATTAGGGAGGGACACTGAAGCTTTCTTT. The V call is TRBV5-1, the J call TRBJ1-1; D not resolved. The CDR3 sequence is 15 residues long. Germline CDR1 SGHRS, CDR2 YFSETQ. V was pared by 0 bases and J by 3 bases, with 12 bases between.

The V and J genes are TRBV6-1 and TRBJ2-1; tentatively, D is TRBD1 (6 bases). V was clipped by 7 bases and J by 7 bases, with 17 bases between them. Per germline, CDR1 MNHNS and CDR2 SASEGT. The CDR3 totals 14 residues. The CDR3 sequence is CASIEVGTSNEQFF. The CDR3 region has the DNA TGTGCCAGCATAGAAGTTGGGACATCGAATGAGCAGTTCTTC.

This chain links TRBV6-5 with TRBJ2-1; 12 bases agree with TRBD2. With 7 bases clipped from V and 9 bases from J, the junction kept 10 bases outside the gene matches. The length of the CDR3 is 15 residues. From germline, CDR1 is MNHEY and CDR2 SVGAGI. DNA of the CDR3: TGTGCCAGCAAGCGACTAGCGGGAGCCGGGGGTGAGCAGTTCTTC. Protein sequence: CASKRLAGAGGEQFF.

This clone was observed a single time. CDR3 in amino acids: CSAGNSDSYEQYF. The CDR3 DNA follows: TGCAGCGCCGGGAACAGCGACTCCTACGAGCAGTACTTC. The genes are TRBV29-1 and TRBJ2-7; possible D gene TRBD2, 5 bases. The germline V gene encodes CDR1 SQVTM and CDR2 ANQGSEA. The ends were cut back, 7 bases at V and 0 bases at J, with 13 bases in the middle. The CDR3 spans 13 residues.

The V and J genes are TRBV15 and TRBJ1-5, with D possibly matching TRBD1 (5 bases). Germline V CDR1 and CDR2: LNHNV, YYDKDF (reference sequence). V lost 0 bases to trimming and J lost 9 bases, with 9 bases between them. The CDR3 loop spans 13 amino acids. CDR3 protein: CATSRDRRGPQHF. The CDR3 nucleotides read TGTGCCACCAGCAGAGATCGAAGGGGGCCCCAGCATTTT.

V usage is TRBV27 and J usage is TRBJ2-1; D may be TRBD2 (6 bases). The CDR3 extends over 15 amino acids. Trimming took off 7 bases at V and 0 bases at J, with 13 bases between the two ends. Germline V gene sequence: CDR1 MNHEY, CDR2 SMNVEV (reference sequence). This chain's CDR3 is CASIPAGSSYNEQFF. CDR3 sequence (DNA): TGTGCCAGCATCCCCGCGGGGAGCTCCTACAATGAGCAGTTCTTC.

V gene TRBV25-1 combines with J gene TRBJ2-5; 8 nucleotides agree with TRBD1. Looked up from germline, CDR1 is MGHDK and CDR2 is SYGVNS. The CDR3 has 15 residues. V shed 3 bases and J 1 base; nucleotides not matched to a gene: 4. CDR3 sequence (DNA): TGTGCCAGCAGTGACCCGGGGACAGGCCAAGAGACCCAGTACTTC. This gives the protein CASSDPGTGQETQYF.

The gene calls are TRBV7-3 and TRBJ2-1; 7 bases fit TRBD1. The CDR3 sequence is 13 residues long. The V and J ends lost 6 bases and 10 bases, in that order; junction bases with no gene match: 9. Germline-derived CDR1 and CDR2 are SGHTA and FQGTGA. The CDR3 region is CASSPGQAGEQFF. The CDR3 DNA follows: TGTGCCAGCAGTCCCGGACAGGCCGGGGAGCAGTTCTTC.

The gene calls are TRBV28 and TRBJ2-1, with D possibly matching TRBD2 (6 bases). Trimming left V 4 bases short and J 2 bases short, with 12 bases between. From germline, CDR1 is MDHEN and CDR2 SYDVKM. This CDR3 region has 15 residues. For the CDR3, the DNA is TGTGCCAGCAGTTCCTTGGAGGGCGCCTACAATGAGCAGTTCTTC. Encoded protein: CASSSLEGAYNEQFF.

V gene TRBV6-5 combines with J gene TRBJ2-3, with D tentatively TRBD1 (6 bases). From germline, CDR1 is MNHEY and CDR2 SVGAGI. CDR3 length equals 15 residues. Trimming took off 6 bases at V and 0 bases at J, with 13 bases between the two ends. This CDR3 reads CASSRGRASTDTQYF. CDR3 nucleotides: TGTGCCAGCAGCAGGGGACGGGCTAGCACAGATACGCAGTATTTT.

The chain is built from TRBV4-1 and TRBJ2-1; 7 bases align to TRBD1. Germline trimming cut 3 bases from V and 2 bases from J; bases unmatched to any gene: 7. The CDR3 is made up of 16 amino acids. Germline lookup yields CDR1 MGHRA and CDR2 YSYEKL. Here the CDR3 reads CASSQSPGQTYNEQFF. For the CDR3, the DNA is TGCGCCAGCAGCCAGTCCCCGGGACAGACCTACAATGAGCAGTTCTTC.

This clone was seen only a few times. The chain links TRBV28 to TRBJ1-1; maybe TRBD1 (5 bases). With 5 bases removed from V and 7 bases from J, the gap between germline ends came to 8 bases. The germline V gene has CDR1 MDHEN and CDR2 SYDVKM. This CDR3 comprises 11 residues. CDR3 nucleotide sequence: TGTGCCAGCAGTGTCAGGGTTGAAGCTTTCTTT. This translates into CASSVRVEAFF.

V is TRBV5-3 and J is TRBJ1-2, with a weak D call TRBD1 (5 bases). TRBV5-3 is labeled an ORF, and its function is uncertain. V lost 1 base and J lost 5, with 18 bases in between. The CDR3 runs 16 residues. CDR3 in DNA: TGTGCCAGAAGCTTGAACAGGTCCCCGGGGGATTATGGCTACACCTTC. Amino acids: CARSLNRSPGDYGYTF.